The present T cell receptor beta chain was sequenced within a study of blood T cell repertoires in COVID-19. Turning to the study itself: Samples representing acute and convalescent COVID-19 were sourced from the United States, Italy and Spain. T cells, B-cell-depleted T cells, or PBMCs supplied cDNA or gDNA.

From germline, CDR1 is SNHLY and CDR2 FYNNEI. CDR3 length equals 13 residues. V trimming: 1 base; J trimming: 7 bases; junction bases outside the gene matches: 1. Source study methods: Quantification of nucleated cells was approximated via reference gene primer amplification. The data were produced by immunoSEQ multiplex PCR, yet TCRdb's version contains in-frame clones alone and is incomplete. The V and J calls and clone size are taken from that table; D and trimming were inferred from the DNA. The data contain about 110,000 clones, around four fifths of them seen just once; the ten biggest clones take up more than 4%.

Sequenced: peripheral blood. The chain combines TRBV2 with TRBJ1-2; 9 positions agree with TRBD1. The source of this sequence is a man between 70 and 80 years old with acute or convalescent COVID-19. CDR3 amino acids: CASSEGTGVGYTF. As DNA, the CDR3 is TGTGCCAGCAGTGAAGGGACAGGGGTTGGCTACACCTTC.